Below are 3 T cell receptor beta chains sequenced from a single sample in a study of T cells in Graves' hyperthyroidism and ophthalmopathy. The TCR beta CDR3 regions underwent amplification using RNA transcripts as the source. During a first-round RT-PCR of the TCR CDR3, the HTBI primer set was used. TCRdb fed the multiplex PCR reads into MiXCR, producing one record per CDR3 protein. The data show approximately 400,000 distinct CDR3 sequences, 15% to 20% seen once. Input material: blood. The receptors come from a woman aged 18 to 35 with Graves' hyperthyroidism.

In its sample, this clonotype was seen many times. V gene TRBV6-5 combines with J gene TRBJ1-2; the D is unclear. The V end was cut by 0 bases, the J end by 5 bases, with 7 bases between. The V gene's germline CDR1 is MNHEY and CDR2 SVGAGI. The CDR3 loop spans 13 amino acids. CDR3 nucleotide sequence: TGTGCCAGCAGTTACTCGACCTTGTATGGCTACACCTTC. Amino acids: CASSYSTLYGYTF.

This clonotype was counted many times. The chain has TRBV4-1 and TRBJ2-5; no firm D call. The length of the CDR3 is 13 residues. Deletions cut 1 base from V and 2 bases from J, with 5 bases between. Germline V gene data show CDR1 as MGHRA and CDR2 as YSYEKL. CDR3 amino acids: CASSQVQQETQYF. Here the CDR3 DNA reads TGCGCCAGCAGCCAAGTACAGCAAGAGACCCAGTACTTC.

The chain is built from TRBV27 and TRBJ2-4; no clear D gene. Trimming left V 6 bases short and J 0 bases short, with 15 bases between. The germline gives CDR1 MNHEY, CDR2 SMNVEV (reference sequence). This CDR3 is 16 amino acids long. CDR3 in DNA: TGTGCCAGCAGACCTCCGATTAGCCTAGCCAAAAACATTCAGTACTTC. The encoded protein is CASRPPISLAKNIQYF.